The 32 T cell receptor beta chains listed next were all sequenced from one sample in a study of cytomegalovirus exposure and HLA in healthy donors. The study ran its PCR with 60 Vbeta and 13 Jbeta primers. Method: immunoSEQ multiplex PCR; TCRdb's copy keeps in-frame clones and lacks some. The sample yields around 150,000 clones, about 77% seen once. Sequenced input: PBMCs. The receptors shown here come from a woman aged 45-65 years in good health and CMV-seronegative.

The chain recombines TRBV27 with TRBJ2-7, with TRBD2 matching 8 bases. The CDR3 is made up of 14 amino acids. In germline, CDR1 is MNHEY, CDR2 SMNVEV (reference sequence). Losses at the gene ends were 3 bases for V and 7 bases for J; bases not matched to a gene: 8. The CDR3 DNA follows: TGTGCCAGCAGTTTCAGCGGGAGACTACGGGAGCAGTACTTC. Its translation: CASSFSGRLREQYF.

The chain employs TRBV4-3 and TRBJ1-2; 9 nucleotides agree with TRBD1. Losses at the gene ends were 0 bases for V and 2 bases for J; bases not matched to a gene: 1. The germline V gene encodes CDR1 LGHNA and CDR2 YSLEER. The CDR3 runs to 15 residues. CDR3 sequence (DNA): TGCGCCAGCAGCCAAGAAGGGACAGGGAACTATGGCTACACCTTC. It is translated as CASSQEGTGNYGYTF.

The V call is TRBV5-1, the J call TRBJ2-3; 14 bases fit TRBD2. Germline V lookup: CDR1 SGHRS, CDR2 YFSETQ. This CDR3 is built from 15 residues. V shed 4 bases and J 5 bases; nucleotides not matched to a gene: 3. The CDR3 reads CASSRGLAGEDTQYF. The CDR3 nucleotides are TGCGCCAGCAGCAGGGGACTAGCGGGGGAAGATACGCAGTATTTT.

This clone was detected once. The DNA of the CDR3 is TGTGCCAGCAGTGAATCGGGAGCGGGGGGGATTAACAATGAGCAGTTCTTC. Protein sequence: CASSESGAGGINNEQFF. This rearrangement joins TRBV25-1 to TRBJ2-1, with 10 bases aligning to TRBD2. With 1 base clipped from V and 5 bases from J, the junction kept 8 bases outside the gene matches. CDR1 is MGHDK and CDR2 is SYGVNS in the germline V gene. The CDR3 runs 17 residues.

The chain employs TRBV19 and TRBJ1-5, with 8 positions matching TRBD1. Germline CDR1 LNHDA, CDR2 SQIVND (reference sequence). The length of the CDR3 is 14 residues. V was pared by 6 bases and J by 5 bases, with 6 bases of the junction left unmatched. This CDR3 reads CASSFTGGDQPQHF. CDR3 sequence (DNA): TGTGCCAGTAGCTTCACAGGGGGGGATCAGCCCCAGCATTTT.

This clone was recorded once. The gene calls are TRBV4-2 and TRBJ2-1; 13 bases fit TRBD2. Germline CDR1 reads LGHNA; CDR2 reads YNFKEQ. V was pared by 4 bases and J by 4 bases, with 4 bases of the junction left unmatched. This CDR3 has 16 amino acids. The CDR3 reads CASSLKTSGGYNEQFF. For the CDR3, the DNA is TGTGCCAGCAGCCTAAAGACTAGCGGGGGGTACAATGAGCAGTTCTTC.

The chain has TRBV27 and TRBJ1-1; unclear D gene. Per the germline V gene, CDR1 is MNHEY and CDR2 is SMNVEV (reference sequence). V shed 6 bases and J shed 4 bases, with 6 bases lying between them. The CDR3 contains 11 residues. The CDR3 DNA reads TGTGCCAGCAGGCGGGCCACTGAAGCTTTCTTT. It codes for CASRRATEAFF.

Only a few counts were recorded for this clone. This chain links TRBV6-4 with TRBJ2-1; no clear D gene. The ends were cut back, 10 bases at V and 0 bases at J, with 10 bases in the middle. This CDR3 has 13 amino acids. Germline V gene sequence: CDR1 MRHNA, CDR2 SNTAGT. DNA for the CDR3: TGTGCCACCGGCCGGAGCTCCTACAATGAGCAGTTCTTC. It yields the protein CATGRSSYNEQFF.

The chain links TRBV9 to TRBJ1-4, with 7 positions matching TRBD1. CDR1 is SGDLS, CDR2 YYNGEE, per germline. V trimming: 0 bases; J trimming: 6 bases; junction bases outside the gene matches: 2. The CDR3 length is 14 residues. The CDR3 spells CASSVATGDEKLFF. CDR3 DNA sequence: TGTGCCAGCAGCGTAGCTACAGGGGATGAAAAACTGTTTTTT.

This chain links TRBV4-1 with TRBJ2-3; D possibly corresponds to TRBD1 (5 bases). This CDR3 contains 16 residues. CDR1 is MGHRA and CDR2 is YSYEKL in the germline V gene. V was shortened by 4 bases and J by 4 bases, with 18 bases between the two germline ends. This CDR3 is CASSLDLGEHADTQYF. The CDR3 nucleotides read TGCGCCAGCAGCCTCGACCTAGGGGAACATGCAGATACGCAGTATTTT.

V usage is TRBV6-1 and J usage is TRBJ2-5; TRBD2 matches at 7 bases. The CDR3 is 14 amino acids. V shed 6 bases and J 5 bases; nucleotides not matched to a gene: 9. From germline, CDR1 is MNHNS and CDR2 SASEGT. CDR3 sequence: CASRVGGDVETQYF. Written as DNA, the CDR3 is TGTGCCAGCAGAGTGGGGGGGGACGTTGAGACCCAGTACTTC.

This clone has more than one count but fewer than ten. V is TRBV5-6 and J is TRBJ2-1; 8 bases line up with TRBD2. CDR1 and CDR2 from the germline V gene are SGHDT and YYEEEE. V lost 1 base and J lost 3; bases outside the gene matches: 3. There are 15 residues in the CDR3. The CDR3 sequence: CASSLWRGDYNEQFF. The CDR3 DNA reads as TGTGCCAGCAGCTTGTGGCGGGGGGACTACAATGAGCAGTTCTTC.

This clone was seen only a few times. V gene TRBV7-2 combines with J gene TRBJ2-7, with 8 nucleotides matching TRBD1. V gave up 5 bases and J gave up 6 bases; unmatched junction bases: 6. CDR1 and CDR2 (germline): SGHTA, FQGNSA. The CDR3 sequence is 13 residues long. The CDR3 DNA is TGTGCCAGCAGCCCCAGGACAGGGAGCGAGCAGTACTTC. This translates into CASSPRTGSEQYF.

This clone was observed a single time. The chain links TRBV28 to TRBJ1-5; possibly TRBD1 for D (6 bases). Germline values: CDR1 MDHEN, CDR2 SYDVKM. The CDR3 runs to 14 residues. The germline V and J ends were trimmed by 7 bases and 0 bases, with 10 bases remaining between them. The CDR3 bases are TGTGCCAGCACCAGGGGTTATAGCAATCAGCCCCAGCATTTT. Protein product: CASTRGYSNQPQHF.

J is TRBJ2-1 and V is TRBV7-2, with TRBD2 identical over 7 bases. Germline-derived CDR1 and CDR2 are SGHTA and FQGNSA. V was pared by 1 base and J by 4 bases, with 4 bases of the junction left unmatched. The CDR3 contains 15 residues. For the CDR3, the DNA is TGTGCCAGCAGCTTAGTTCACGGGAGGTACAATGAGCAGTTCTTC. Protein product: CASSLVHGRYNEQFF.

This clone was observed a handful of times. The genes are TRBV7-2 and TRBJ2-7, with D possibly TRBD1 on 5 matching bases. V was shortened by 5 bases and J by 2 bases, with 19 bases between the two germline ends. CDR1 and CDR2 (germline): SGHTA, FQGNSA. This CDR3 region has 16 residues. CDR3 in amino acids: CASSARRRQPTYEQYF. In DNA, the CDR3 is TGTGCCAGCAGCGCACGACGTAGACAGCCTACCTACGAGCAGTACTTC. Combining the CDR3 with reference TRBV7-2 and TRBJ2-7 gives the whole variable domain GAGVSQSPSNKVTEKGKDVELRCDPISGHTALYWYRQSLGQGLEFLIYFQGNSAPDKSGLPSDRFSAERTGGSVSTLTIQRTQQEDSAVYLCASSARRRQPTYEQYFGPGTRLTVT.

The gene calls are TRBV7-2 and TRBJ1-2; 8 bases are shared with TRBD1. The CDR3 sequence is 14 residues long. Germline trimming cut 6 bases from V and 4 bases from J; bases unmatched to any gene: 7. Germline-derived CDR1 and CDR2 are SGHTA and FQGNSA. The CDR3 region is CASRERTGTYGYTF. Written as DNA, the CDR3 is TGTGCCAGCAGGGAAAGGACAGGGACCTATGGCTACACCTTC.

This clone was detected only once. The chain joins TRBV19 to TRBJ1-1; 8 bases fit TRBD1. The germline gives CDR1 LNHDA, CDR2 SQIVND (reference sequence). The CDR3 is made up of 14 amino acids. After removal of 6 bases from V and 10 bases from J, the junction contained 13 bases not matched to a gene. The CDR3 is CASRMDRERPIAFF. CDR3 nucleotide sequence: TGTGCCAGTAGGATGGACAGGGAACGACCAATAGCTTTCTTT. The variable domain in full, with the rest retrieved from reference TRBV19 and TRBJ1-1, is DGGITQSPKYLFRKEGQNVTLSCEQNLNHDAMYWYRQDPGQGLRLIYYSQIVNDFQKGDIAEGYSVSREKKESFPLTVTSAQKNPTAFYLCASRMDRERPIAFFGQGTRLTVV.

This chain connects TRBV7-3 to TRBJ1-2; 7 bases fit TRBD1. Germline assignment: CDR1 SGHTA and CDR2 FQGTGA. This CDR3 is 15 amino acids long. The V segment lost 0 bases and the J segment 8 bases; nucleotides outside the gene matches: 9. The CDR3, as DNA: TGTGCCAGCAGCTTAACCGTGACAGGGATCGGGGGCTACACCTTC. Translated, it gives CASSLTVTGIGGYTF.

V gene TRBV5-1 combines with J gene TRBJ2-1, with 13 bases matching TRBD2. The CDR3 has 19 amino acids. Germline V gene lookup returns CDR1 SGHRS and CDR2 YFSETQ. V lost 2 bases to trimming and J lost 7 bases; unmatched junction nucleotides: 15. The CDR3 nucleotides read TGCGCCAGCAGCTTCCGAGGGACTAGCGGGATGCTGGGCCCTAATGAGCAGTTCTTC. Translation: CASSFRGTSGMLGPNEQFF.

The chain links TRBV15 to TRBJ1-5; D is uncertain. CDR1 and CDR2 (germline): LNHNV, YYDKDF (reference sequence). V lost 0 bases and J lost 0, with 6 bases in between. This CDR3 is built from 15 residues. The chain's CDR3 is CATSRDIDSNQPQHF. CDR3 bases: TGTGCCACCAGCAGAGACATAGATAGCAATCAGCCCCAGCATTTT.

CDR3 nucleotides: TGTGCCATCAGACCGGGACAGGGGGGAGAGACCCAGTACTTC. Translation gives CAIRPGQGGETQYF. The V gene is TRBV10-3, the J gene TRBJ2-5; TRBD1 matches 11 bases. Germline V CDR1 and CDR2: ENHRY, SYGVKD. This CDR3 has 14 amino acids. After removal of 6 bases from V and 4 bases from J, the junction contained 4 bases not matched to a gene.

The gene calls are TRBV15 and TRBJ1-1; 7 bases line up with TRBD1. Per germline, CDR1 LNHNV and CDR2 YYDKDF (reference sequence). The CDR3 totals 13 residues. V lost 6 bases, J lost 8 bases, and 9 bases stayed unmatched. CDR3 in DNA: TGTGCCACCAGGGATCAACAGGGGCTCGAAGCTTTCTTT. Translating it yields CATRDQQGLEAFF. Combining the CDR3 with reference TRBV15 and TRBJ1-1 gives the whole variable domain DAMVIQNPRYQVTQFGKPVTLSCSQTLNHNVMYWYQQKSSQAPKLLFHYYDKDFNNEADTPDNFQSRRPNTSFCFLDIRSPGLGDTAMYLCATRDQQGLEAFFGQGTRLTVV.

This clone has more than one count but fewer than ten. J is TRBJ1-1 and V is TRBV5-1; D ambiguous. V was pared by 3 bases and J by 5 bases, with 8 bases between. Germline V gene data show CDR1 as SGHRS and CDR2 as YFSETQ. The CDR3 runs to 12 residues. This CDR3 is CASSYRGTEAFF. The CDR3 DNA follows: TGCGCCAGCAGCTACCGGGGTACTGAAGCTTTCTTT.

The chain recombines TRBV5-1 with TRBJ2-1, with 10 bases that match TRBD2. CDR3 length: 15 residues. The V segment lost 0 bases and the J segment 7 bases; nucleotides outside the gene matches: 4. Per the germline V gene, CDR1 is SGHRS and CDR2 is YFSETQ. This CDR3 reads CASSLGLAGVNEQFF. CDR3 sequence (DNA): TGCGCCAGCAGCTTGGGTCTAGCGGGAGTGAATGAGCAGTTCTTC.

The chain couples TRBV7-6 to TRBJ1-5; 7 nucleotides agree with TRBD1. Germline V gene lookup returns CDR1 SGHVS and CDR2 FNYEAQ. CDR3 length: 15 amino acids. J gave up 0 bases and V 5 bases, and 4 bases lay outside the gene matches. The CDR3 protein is CASSQGGYSNQPQHF. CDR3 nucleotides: TGTGCCAGCAGCCAGGGGGGATATAGCAATCAGCCCCAGCATTTT. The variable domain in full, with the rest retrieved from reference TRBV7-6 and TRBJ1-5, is GAGVSQSPRYKVTKRGQDVALRCDPISGHVSLYWYRQALGQGPEFLTYFNYEAQQDKSGLPNDRFSAERPEGSISTLTIQRTEQRDSAMYRCASSQGGYSNQPQHFGDGTRLSIL.

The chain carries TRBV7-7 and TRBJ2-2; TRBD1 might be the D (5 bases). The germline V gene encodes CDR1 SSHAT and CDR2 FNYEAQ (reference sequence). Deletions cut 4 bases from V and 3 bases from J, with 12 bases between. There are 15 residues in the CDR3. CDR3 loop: CASSSRSGYTGELFF. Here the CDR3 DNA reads TGTGCCAGCAGCTCGAGGTCAGGGTACACCGGGGAGCTGTTTTTT. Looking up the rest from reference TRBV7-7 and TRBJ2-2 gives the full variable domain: GAGVSQSPRYKVTKRGQDVTLRCDPISSHATLYWYQQALGQGPEFLTYFNYEAQPDKSGLPSDRFSAERPEGSISTLTIQRTEQRDSAMYRCASSSRSGYTGELFFGEGSRLTVL.

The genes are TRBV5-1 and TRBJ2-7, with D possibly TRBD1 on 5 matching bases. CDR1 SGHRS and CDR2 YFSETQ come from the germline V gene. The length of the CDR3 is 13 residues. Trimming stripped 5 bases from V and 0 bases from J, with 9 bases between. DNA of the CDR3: TGCGCCAGCAGGGGGCCTGCCTCCTACGAGCAGTACTTC. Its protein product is CASRGPASYEQYF.

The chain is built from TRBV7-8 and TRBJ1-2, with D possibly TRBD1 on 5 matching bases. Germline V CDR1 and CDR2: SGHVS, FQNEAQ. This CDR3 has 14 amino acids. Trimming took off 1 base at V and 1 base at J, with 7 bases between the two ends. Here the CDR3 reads CASSLGGLNYGYTF. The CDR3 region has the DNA TGTGCCAGCAGCTTAGGGGGCCTTAACTATGGCTACACCTTC.

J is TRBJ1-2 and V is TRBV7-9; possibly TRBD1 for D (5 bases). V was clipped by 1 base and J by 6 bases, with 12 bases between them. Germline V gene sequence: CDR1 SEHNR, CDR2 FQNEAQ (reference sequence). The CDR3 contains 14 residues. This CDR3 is CASSLGRGSDGYTF. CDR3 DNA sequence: TGTGCCAGCAGCTTAGGGAGGGGATCGGATGGCTACACCTTC.

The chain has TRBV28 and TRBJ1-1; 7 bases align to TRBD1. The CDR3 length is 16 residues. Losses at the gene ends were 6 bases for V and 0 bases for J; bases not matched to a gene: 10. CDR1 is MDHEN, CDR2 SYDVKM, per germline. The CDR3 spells CASRPQGVGMNTEAFF. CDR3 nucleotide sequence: TGTGCCAGCAGACCCCAGGGGGTGGGGATGAACACTGAAGCTTTCTTT.

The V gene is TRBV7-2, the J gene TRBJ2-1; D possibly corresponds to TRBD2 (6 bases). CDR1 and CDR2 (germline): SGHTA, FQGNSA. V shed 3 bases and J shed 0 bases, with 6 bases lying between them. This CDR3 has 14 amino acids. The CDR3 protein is CASSFGSSYNEQFF. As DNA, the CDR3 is TGTGCCAGCAGCTTCGGGAGCTCCTACAATGAGCAGTTCTTC. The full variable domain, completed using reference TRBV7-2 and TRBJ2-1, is GAGVSQSPSNKVTEKGKDVELRCDPISGHTALYWYRQSLGQGLEFLIYFQGNSAPDKSGLPSDRFSAERTGGSVSTLTIQRTQQEDSAVYLCASSFGSSYNEQFFGPGTRLTVL.